This T cell receptor beta chain was documented in a study of cytomegalovirus exposure and HLA in healthy donors (dated by TCRdb to 2016 to 2017). Background on the whole study: The 666 repertoires of the first cohort and the 95 to 150 validation repertoires were produced on the same platform, according to a later analysis. A separate validation cohort of approximately 120 different subjects was used in addition to the approximately 700-subject first cohort. The study combined high-throughput TCR immunosequencing, statistical association of individual TCRs with disease status, and machine learning to predict cytomegalovirus infection status. The study aimed to test whether cataloging public T cell receptors could reveal signatures of past pathogen exposure.

The library relied on the immunoSEQ multiplex PCR assay. In the authors' own workflow: To diagnose cytomegalovirus status from the catalog of TCR beta chain sequences, a statistical classification framework was built. Imported from immuneACCESS, the table was reduced by TCRdb to in-frame sequences with V and J called. These copies leave out some clones; in studies compared against another copy, an unresolved V gene accounts for under half, and the cause of the remainder is not known. The V and J calls and clone size come from that table; D and trimming were worked out from the DNA. The sample table records about 200,000 clones; less than 90% of these occur just once. Of the sample, around 5.6% falls within the top ten clones. Broad study findings and their caveats: The classifier was reported to diagnose cytomegalovirus status with high specificity and sensitivity in both the original cohort and the validation cohort. A total of 164 TCR beta chains were listed by the study as associated with cytomegalovirus. The authors suggested that the approach could potentially be extended to other disease states and immunological phenotypes. A later analysis had no HLA typing for the validation cohort, so co-occurrence there was scored across all 110 or so repertoires. A later analysis found that TCRs clustered in the first cohort also tended to co-occur in the 120 validation repertoires, with approximately 95% of cluster scores above 0. In vitro tests confirmed that a few of the cytomegalovirus-associated TCR beta chains recognize cytomegalovirus antigens. Most TCR sequences were seen in very few donors, while some public TCRs were found in many individuals.

A distance of 22 bases separates the germline ends of V and J, which lose 7 bases and 7 bases respectively. The CDR3 numbers 15 residues from cysteine through phenylalanine. Of all the DNA, just the CDR3 is kept, 45 bases in frame from base 1. From the germline V gene, CDR1 is MDHEN and CDR2 is SYDVKM. Regarding this clone: Its antigen is still unknown. No much larger clone exists at a distance of one base, and base qualities are not known.

Separate from the approximately 690-subject first cohort, the validation cohort of roughly 110 subjects was the group to which the donors belonged. Sequenced: PBMCs. The chain was built from TRBV28 and TRBJ1-2; a tentative D match to TRBD1 spans 5 bases. This TCR was sampled from a woman between 18 and 29 years old in good health and CMV-seronegative. The nucleotide sequence is TGTGCCAGCATCGCGAGGGGCCTAGGATCGATTGGCTACACCTTC. Its protein product is CASIARGLGSIGYTF.